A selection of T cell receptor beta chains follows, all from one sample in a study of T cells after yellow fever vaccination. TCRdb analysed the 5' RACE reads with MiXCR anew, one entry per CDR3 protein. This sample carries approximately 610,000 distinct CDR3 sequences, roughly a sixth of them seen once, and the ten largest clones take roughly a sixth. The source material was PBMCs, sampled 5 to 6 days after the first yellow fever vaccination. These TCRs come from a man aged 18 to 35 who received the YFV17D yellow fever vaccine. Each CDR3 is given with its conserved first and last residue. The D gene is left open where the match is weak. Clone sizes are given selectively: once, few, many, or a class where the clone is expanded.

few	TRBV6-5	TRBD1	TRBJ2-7	CASSYTQGAAYEQYF	TGTGCCAGCAGTTACACACAGGGGGCGGCCTACGAGCAGTACTTC
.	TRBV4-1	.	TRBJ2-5	CASSQDTGTLLKETQYF	TGCGCCAGCAGCCAAGATACGGGGACCCTATTGAAGGAGACCCAGTACTTC
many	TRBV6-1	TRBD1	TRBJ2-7	CASRETGGSYEQYF	TGTGCCAGCAGGGAGACAGGGGGCTCCTACGAGCAGTACTTC
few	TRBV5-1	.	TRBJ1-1	CASSSQGIGDTEAFF	TGCGCCAGCAGCTCGCAGGGGATAGGTGACACTGAAGCTTTCTTT
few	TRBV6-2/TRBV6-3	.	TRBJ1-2	CASTRRTVRGYTF	TGTGCCAGCACCCGTCGGACTGTTCGGGGCTACACCTTC
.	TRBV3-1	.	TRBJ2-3	CASSYYVGSTDTQYF	TGTGCCAGCAGCTACTACGTGGGGAGCACAGATACGCAGTATTTT
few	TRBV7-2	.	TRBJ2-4	CASSLGPLNIQYF	TGTGCCAGCAGCTTGGGGCCACTAAACATTCAGTACTTC
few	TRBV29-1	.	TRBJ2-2	CSVEWGNTGELFF	TGCAGCGTTGAGTGGGGTAACACCGGGGAGCTGTTTTTT
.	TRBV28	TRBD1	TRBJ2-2	CASSGTWDRVGAGELFF	TGTGCCAGCAGCGGCACTTGGGACAGGGTAGGCGCCGGGGAGCTGTTTTTT
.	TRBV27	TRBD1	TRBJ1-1	CASFRGLGTEAFF	TGTGCCAGCTTTAGGGGGCTGGGCACTGAAGCTTTCTTT
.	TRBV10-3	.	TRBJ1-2	CAITSGSAAEGYTF	TGTGCCATCACCTCCGGATCGGCAGCCGAGGGCTACACCTTC
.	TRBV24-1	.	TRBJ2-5	CATSDRAAQETQYF	TGTGCCACCAGTGATAGGGCAGCCCAAGAGACCCAGTACTTC
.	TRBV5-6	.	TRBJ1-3	CASSRILGTGTFSGNTIYF	TGTGCCAGCAGCCGGATACTGGGGACCGGCACCTTCTCTGGAAACACCATATATTTT
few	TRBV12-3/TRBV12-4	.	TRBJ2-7	CASICRDGYYEQYF	TGTGCCAGCATTTGCCGGGACGGATACTACGAGCAGTACTTC
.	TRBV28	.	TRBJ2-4	CASSPRTDIAKNIQYF	TGTGCCAGCAGCCCAAGGACAGATATAGCCAAAAACATTCAGTACTTC
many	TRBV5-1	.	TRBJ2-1	CASSFFAGAANEQFF	TGCGCCAGCAGCTTTTTCGCGGGGGCCGCCAATGAGCAGTTCTTC
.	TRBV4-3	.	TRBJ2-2	CASSQSLQGGNTGELFF	TGCGCCAGCAGCCAATCACTACAGGGAGGGAACACCGGGGAGCTGTTTTTT
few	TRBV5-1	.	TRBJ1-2	CASSLEGGAGYHGYTF	TGCGCCAGCAGCTTGGAGGGGGGTGCGGGCTATCATGGCTACACCTTC
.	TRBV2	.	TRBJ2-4	CASFETAKNIQYF	TGTGCCAGCTTTGAGACGGCCAAAAACATTCAGTACTTC
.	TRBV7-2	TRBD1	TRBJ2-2	CATDRDTGELFF	TGTGCCACGGACAGGGACACCGGGGAGCTGTTTTTT
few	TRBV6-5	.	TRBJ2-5	CASSSTVLQETQYF	TGTGCCAGCAGTTCGACAGTACTCCAAGAGACCCAGTACTTC
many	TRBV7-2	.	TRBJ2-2	CASSLASTNTGELFF	TGTGCCAGCAGCTTAGCTAGCACGAACACCGGGGAGCTGTTTTTT
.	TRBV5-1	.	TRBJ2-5	CASSRASLQETQYF	TGCGCCAGCAGCCGGGCTAGCCTCCAAGAGACCCAGTACTTC
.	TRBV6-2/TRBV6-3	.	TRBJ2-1	CASSYSNRNQQFF	TGTGCCAGCAGTTACTCGAATAGGAATCAGCAGTTCTTC
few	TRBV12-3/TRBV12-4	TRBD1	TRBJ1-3	CASSLAIGQGENTIYF	TGTGCCAGCAGTTTAGCGATCGGACAGGGGGAGAACACCATATATTTT
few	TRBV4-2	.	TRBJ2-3	CASSQGSSADTQYF	TGTGCCAGCAGCCAAGGTTCTAGTGCCGATACGCAGTATTTT
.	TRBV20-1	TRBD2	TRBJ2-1	CSARRAGGILNEQFF	TGCAGTGCTAGGCGAGCGGGGGGGATTCTCAATGAGCAGTTCTTC
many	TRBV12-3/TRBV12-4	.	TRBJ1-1	CASSFRLNPEAFF	TGTGCCAGCAGTTTCAGGTTGAATCCTGAAGCTTTCTTT
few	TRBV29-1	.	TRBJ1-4	CSVLRAEANEKLFF	TGCAGCGTGTTGAGGGCCGAAGCTAATGAAAAACTGTTTTTT
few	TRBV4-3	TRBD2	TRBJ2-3	CASSQDVRTSGVVGTDTQYF	TGCGCCAGCAGCCAAGATGTCCGGACTAGCGGGGTTGTGGGCACAGATACGCAGTATTTT
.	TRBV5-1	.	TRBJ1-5	CASSGGGYNQPQHF	TGCGCCAGCAGCGGCGGCGGCTACAATCAGCCCCAGCATTTT
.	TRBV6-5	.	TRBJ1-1	CASSYFPRSGGPDTEAFF	TGTGCCAGCAGTTACTTTCCCCGTTCGGGGGGCCCGGACACTGAAGCTTTCTTT
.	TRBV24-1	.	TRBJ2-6	CATAPTGANVLTF	TGTGCCACCGCCCCAACTGGGGCCAACGTCCTGACTTTC
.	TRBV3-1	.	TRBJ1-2	CASSQDMDYGYTF	TGTGCCAGCAGCCAAGATATGGACTATGGCTACACCTTC
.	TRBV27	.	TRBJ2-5	CASRRHLGGETQYF	TGTGCCAGCAGACGTCACTTGGGGGGAGAGACCCAGTACTTC
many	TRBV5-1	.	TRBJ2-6	CASSLGSSGANVLTF	TGTGCCAGCAGCCTCGGGAGCTCTGGGGCCAACGTCCTGACTTTC
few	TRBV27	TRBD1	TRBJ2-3	CASSQGGRTGAITQYF	TGTGCCAGCAGTCAGGGGGGTAGGACAGGGGCTATTACGCAGTATTTT
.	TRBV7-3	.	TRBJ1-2	CASTTRLRVYYGYTF	TGTGCCAGCACTACCAGACTAAGAGTCTACTATGGCTACACCTTC
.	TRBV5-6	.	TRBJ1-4	CASSRRHTLPDVRFF	TGTGCCAGCAGCCGTCGCCACACCTTACCGGATGTTCGTTTTTTT
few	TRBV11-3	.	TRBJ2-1	CASSSGPASSYNEQFF	TGTGCCAGCAGCTCTGGCCCAGCTAGCTCCTACAATGAGCAGTTCTTC
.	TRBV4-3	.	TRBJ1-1	CASSQGGRTSKEAFF	TGCGCCAGCAGCCAAGGTGGTCGTACCAGCAAGGAGGCTTTCTTT
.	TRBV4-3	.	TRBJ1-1	CASSQGPQLNTEAFF	TGCGCCAGCAGCCAAGGGCCCCAGCTGAACACTGAAGCTTTCTTT
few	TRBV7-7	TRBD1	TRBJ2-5	CASSTGTGDQETQYF	TGTGCTAGCAGCACCGGGACAGGGGACCAAGAGACCCAGTACTTC
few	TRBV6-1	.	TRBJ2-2	CAAGPPNTGELFF	TGTGCCGCCGGGCCACCGAACACCGGGGAGCTGTTTTTT
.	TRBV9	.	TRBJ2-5	CASSVAGAGAIQETQYF	TGTGCCAGCAGCGTAGCTGGGGCAGGCGCGATCCAAGAGACCCAGTACTTC